This T cell receptor (beta chain) was identified during a study of blood T cell repertoires in COVID-19. Assay: immunoSEQ multiplex PCR; the TCRdb copy retains only in-frame clones and omits some. The table includes approximately 290,000 clones, 80% to 85% detected once. Patients from Seattle were sampled longitudinally, starting during active infection. CDR3 length equals 19 residues. Per germline, CDR1 LGHDT and CDR2 YNNKEL (reference sequence). V shed 3 bases and J 5 bases; nucleotides not matched to a gene: 13. V usage is TRBV3-1 (or the pseudogene TRBV3-2) and J usage is TRBJ2-5; 15 bases are a match to TRBD2. The sequence came from a person aged 65 to 85 with COVID-19, enrolled during active disease. The sequenced sample consisted of peripheral blood. In DNA, the CDR3 is TGTGCCAGCAGCCAGGGACTAGCGGGAGGTGGATCGGTACGGGAGACCCAGTACTTC. Amino acids: CASSQGLAGGGSVRETQYF.